This entry features one T cell receptor beta chain sequence. Together with a sample-barcoded 5' primer, a J-beta primer mix was included in a second PCR lasting roughly 6 to 12 cycles. TCRdb recomputed calls from the 5' RACE reads with MiXCR, one row per CDR3 protein. The sample shows 650,000 to 1,000,000 distinct CDR3 sequences, around 36% of them seen only once. Germline V gives CDR1 MNHEY, CDR2 SVGEGT. V shed 7 bases and J shed 7 bases, with 8 bases lying between them. The CDR3 sequence is 12 residues long. The sample belongs to a study of blood T cells in healthy people across ages. Sequencing input: blood. The chain has TRBV6-2 or TRBV6-3 and TRBJ1-6; no clear D. This receptor was taken from a young man in good health. DNA for the CDR3: TGTGCCAGCAACAGCATAAATTCACCCCTCCACTTT. It encodes CASNSINSPLHF.